The 5 T cell receptor beta chains below all came from one sample that was sequenced in a study of shared clonotypes between healthy human individuals. CD45RO negativity and positive selection for CCR7 defined naive CD8 cells, a population that excluded terminally differentiated effector memory CD45RA+ cells. Data came from immunoSEQ multiplex PCR; TCRdb stores just in-frame clones and leaves some out. The sample gives some 2 million clones, approximately 94% of which show up once; 1.1% is in the top ten. The sample was naive CD8+ T cells sorted from blood. These receptors were taken from a man younger than 30 in good health.

The chain uses TRBV18 and TRBJ1-4; possible D gene TRBD1, 6 bases. This CDR3 comprises 14 residues. Deletions cut 3 bases from V and 4 bases from J, with 9 bases between. Per germline, CDR1 KGHSH and CDR2 LQKENI. The CDR3 protein is CASSPEGVNEKLFF. CDR3 sequence (DNA): TGTGCCAGCTCACCGGAGGGGGTTAATGAAAAACTGTTTTTT.

The rearrangement joins TRBV12-5 to TRBJ1-2; D gene ambiguous. Per the germline V gene, CDR1 is LGHNT and CDR2 is FRNRAP. This CDR3 spans 16 amino acids. The V end lost 1 base, the J end lost 6 bases, and 18 bases lay between the germline ends. DNA of the CDR3: TGTGCTAGTGGTTTGGCCATGGAGAGGCCGGGTGATGGCTACACCTTC. Its protein is CASGLAMERPGDGYTF.

This chain joins TRBV28 and TRBJ1-5; unclear D gene. Between the trimmed V and J ends, which lost 2 bases and 6 bases, there was a span of 5 bases. This CDR3 has 12 amino acids. The germline V gene has CDR1 MDHEN and CDR2 SYDVKM. CDR3 nucleotides: TGTGCCAGCAGTTTAGACGGTCAGCCCCAGCATTTT. This sequence encodes CASSLDGQPQHF. The full variable domain, with the rest looked up from reference TRBV28 and TRBJ1-5, is DVKVTQSSRYLVKRTGEKVFLECVQDMDHENMFWYRQDPGLGLRLIYFSYDVKMKEKGDIPEGYSVSREKKERFSLILESASTNQTSMYLCASSLDGQPQHFGDGTRLSIL.

V gene TRBV4-1 combines with J gene TRBJ2-7, with D unresolved. Germline V gene lookup returns CDR1 MGHRA and CDR2 YSYEKL. The V end lost 2 bases, the J end lost 2 bases, and 4 bases lay between the germline ends. The CDR3 loop spans 12 amino acids. CDR3: CASSQNAYEQYF. In nucleotides, the CDR3 is TGCGCCAGCAGCCAAAACGCCTACGAGCAGTACTTC.

This clone was recorded only once. The gene calls are TRBV4-3 and TRBJ1-3; TRBD1 agrees at 7 bases. Germline values: CDR1 LGHNA, CDR2 YSLEER. V was clipped by 4 bases and J by 4 bases; unmatched bases: 4. This CDR3 comprises 14 residues. This CDR3 is CASSPTGMGNTIYF. The CDR3 DNA reads TGCGCCAGCAGCCCGACAGGGATGGGAAACACCATATATTTT.